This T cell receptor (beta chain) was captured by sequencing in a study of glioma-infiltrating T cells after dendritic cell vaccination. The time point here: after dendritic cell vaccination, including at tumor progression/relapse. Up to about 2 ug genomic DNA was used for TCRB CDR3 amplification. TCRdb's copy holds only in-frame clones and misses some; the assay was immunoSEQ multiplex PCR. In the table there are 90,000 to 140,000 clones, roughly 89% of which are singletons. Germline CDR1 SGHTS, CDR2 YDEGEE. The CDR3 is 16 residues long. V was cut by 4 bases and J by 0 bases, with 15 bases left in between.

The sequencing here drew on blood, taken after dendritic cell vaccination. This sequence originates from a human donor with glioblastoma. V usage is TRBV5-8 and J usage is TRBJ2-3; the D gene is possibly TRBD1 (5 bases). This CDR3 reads CASSGMTARSTDTQYF. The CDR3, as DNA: TGTGCCAGCAGCGGTATGACAGCCAGAAGCACAGATACGCAGTATTTT.